The clone carrying this TCR beta chain appeared once. Its cognate antigen is unknown. The data originate from a study of response to subunit inactivated influenza vaccine. Germline-derived CDR1 and CDR2 are MDHEN and SYDVKM. This CDR3 has 14 residues. Trimming removed 2 bases at V and 5 bases at J, with 10 bases between. Notes on the study in general: A suggestion made by the authors is that each seasonal influenza vaccination recruits few new T cells.

MiXCR, applied by TCRdb to the RT-PCR reads, yields one record per CDR3 protein. The data contain about 800,000 distinct CDR3 sequences, approximately 22% of them singletons. Sequences were derived from PBMCs from blood, sampled less than 6 days after vaccination. This clonotype originated in a man aged 50-59 years who received an inactivated influenza vaccine. This chain connects TRBV28 to TRBJ1-5; D remains ambiguous. Here the CDR3 reads CASSLRAVHQPQHF. CDR3 DNA: TGTGCCAGCAGTTTACGGGCAGTTCATCAGCCCCAGCATTTT.